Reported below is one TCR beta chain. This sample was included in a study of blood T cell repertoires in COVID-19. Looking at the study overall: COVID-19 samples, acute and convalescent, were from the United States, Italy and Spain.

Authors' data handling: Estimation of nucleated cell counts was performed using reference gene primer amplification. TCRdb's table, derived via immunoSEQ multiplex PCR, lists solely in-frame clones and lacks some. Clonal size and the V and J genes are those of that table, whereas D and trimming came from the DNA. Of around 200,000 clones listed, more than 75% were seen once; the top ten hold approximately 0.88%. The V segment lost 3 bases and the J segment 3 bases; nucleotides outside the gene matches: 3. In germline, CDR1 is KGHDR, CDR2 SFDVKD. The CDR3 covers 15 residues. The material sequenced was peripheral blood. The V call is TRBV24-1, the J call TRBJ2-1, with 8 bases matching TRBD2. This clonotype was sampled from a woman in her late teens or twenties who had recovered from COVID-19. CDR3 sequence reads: CATSDTGTSYNEQFF. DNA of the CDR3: TGTGCCACCAGTGATACCGGGACTAGCTACAATGAGCAGTTCTTC.